The present T cell receptor beta chain was sequenced within a study of blood T cell repertoires in COVID-19. Study summary: COVID-19 samples from acute and convalescent phases originated in the United States, Italy and Spain. The analysed material was cDNA or gDNA that came from T cells, B-cell-depleted T cells, or PBMCs.

The V gene lost 4 bases and the J gene lost 5 bases, with 18 bases spanning the gap. The CDR3 has 15 amino acids. Germline V gene data show CDR1 as SGHRS and CDR2 as YFSETQ. In the original analysis: Amplification of reference gene primers was used by the study to estimate nucleated cell counts. The assay was immunoSEQ multiplex PCR, and TCRdb's table has in-frame clones only and misses some. The D gene and trimming were derived from the DNA, and the V and J assignments and clone size from that table. The repertoire holds around 140,000 clones, less than 85% seen once, with about a sixth in the top ten.

This sequence joins TRBV5-1 and TRBJ1-2, with D hard to call. This receptor was obtained from an elderly woman with acute or convalescent COVID-19. Sequencing was carried out using peripheral blood. CDR3 protein: CASSPERVTVYGYTF. CDR3 bases: TGCGCCAGCAGCCCCGAGAGGGTGACGGTATATGGCTACACCTTC.